This T cell receptor (beta chain) was sequenced in a study of identical twins. Regarding the study as a whole: Memory repertoires showed no such pattern, whereas abundant cord blood beta clonotypes carried fewer insertions. One should note that invariant MAIT and iNKT cells could partly confound zero-insertion analyses.

As concerns this clonotype: The antigen remains undetermined.

Trimming shortened V by 5 bases and J by 4 bases, and 16 bases separated the two germline ends. Germline CDR1 SGHRS, CDR2 YFSETQ. The CDR3 runs 15 residues. TCRdb re-analysed the 5' RACE reads in MiXCR, keeping a single row per CDR3 protein. This sample has 450,000 or so distinct CDR3 sequences, with about 13% found just once. These data are also associated with another study on yellow fever vaccine responses in identical twins.

This chain uses TRBV5-1 with TRBJ2-1; D unresolved. This TCR derives from a woman aged 18-30 years in good health. The sequencing input was CD4+ T cells sorted from blood. The CDR3 here is CASSPPLDGYNEQFF. The CDR3 bases are TGCGCCAGCAGTCCGCCATTGGACGGATACAATGAGCAGTTCTTC.